One sample yielded the 32 T cell receptor beta chains listed below, sequenced in a study of T-cell memory formation after mild COVID-19. TCRdb reprocessed the 5' RACE reads with MiXCR, giving one entry per CDR3 protein. The sample carries hundreds of thousands of distinct CDR3 sequences, 12% to 15% recorded once. Material: PBMCs or a T cell subset sorted from them (not recorded which). The receptors come from a man younger than 35 who had mild COVID-19 (a few samples of this study predate the infection). Cell type and time point are not known.

This clonotype was detected many times. The chain joins TRBV27 to TRBJ2-6; D uncertain. CDR3 length equals 13 residues. CDR1 and CDR2 (germline): MNHEY, SMNVEV (reference sequence). Trimming stripped 6 bases from V and 0 bases from J, with 3 bases between. This CDR3 is CASRLSGANVLTF. CDR3 nucleotide sequence: TGTGCCAGCAGGCTCTCTGGGGCCAACGTCCTGACTTTC.

This chain connects TRBV28 to TRBJ1-1; TRBD1 might be the D (6 bases). Germline V gene lookup returns CDR1 MDHEN and CDR2 SYDVKM. V lost 5 bases, J lost 4 bases, and 17 bases lay in between. CDR3 length: 15 residues. CDR3 DNA: TGTGCCAGCAGTCCCCCACAGGGCTTGGGCACTGAAGCTTTCTTT. Amino acid sequence: CASSPPQGLGTEAFF.

This clonotype was seen a few times. The chain has TRBV24-1 and TRBJ1-1; D is perhaps TRBD1 (6 bases). Trimming took off 4 bases at V and 2 bases at J, with 16 bases between the two ends. Germline CDR1 and CDR2: KGHDR and SFDVKD. The CDR3 runs to 16 residues. This CDR3 reads CATSDTGGGPNTEAFF. The CDR3, as DNA: TGTGCCACCAGTGACACTGGGGGGGGGCCCAACACTGAAGCTTTCTTT.

The table lists this clonotype with a few counts. The chain is built from TRBV5-1 and TRBJ2-7; D could derive from TRBD1 or TRBD2 (5 bases each). Per the germline V gene, CDR1 is SGHRS and CDR2 is YFSETQ. This CDR3 is built from 13 residues. Trimming pared 2 bases from V and 5 bases from J, leaving 11 bases between. DNA for the CDR3: TGCGCCAGCAGCTTAGGGACGTCAGACGAGCAGTACTTC. Its translation is CASSLGTSDEQYF. The full variable domain, completed using reference TRBV5-1 and TRBJ2-7, is KAGVTQTPRYLIKTRGQQVTLSCSPISGHRSVSWYQQTPGQGLQFLFEYFSETQRNKGNFPGRFSGRQFSNSRSEMNVSTLELGDSALYLCASSLGTSDEQYFGPGTRLTVT.

V usage is TRBV12-3 or TRBV12-4 and J usage is TRBJ1-4; TRBD1 might be the D (5 bases). V was pared by 4 bases and J by 7 bases, with 16 bases between. The CDR3 extends over 15 amino acids. The CDR3 DNA follows: TGTGCCAGCAGTTCTACGACCCTGGGGGGTGAAAAACTGTTTTTT. Translated, it gives CASSSTTLGGEKLFF.

The V and J genes are TRBV7-9 and TRBJ2-3, with D uncertain. V gave up 5 bases and J gave up 4 bases, with 13 bases separating them. CDR3 size: 14 residues. Germline CDR1 reads SEHNR; CDR2 reads FQNEAQ (reference sequence). The CDR3 sequence is CASSLSRPSDTQYF. Here the CDR3 DNA reads TGTGCCAGCAGCCTAAGCCGTCCTTCAGATACGCAGTATTTT.

This clonotype was observed many times. This chain joins TRBV6-5 and TRBJ2-5; no clear D gene. Between the trimmed V and J ends, which lost 2 bases and 2 bases, there was a span of 6 bases. Germline V lookup: CDR1 MNHEY, CDR2 SVGAGI. There are 13 residues in the CDR3. CDR3 in amino acids: CASSYIGQETQYF. CDR3 nucleotide sequence: TGTGCCAGCAGTTACATAGGACAAGAGACCCAGTACTTC.

The genes are TRBV4-2 and TRBJ2-3; perhaps TRBD2 as D (5 bases). The CDR3 runs 15 residues. The germline V and J ends were trimmed by 4 bases and 7 bases, with 18 bases remaining between them. Per germline, CDR1 LGHNA and CDR2 YNFKEQ. CDR3 sequence reads: CASSPDSLSGYTQYF. The CDR3 nucleotides read TGTGCCAGCAGCCCGGACTCACTAAGTGGCTATACGCAGTATTTT.

The J gene is TRBJ1-2, the V gene TRBV29-1; no clear D gene. V lost 8 bases to trimming and J lost 2 bases, with 15 bases between them. Germline V gives CDR1 SQVTM, CDR2 ANQGSEA. This CDR3 has 13 amino acids. The CDR3 nucleotides are TGCAGCCTTACACCAGACGGCAACTATGGCTACACCTTC. Translating gives CSLTPDGNYGYTF.

This chain links TRBV6-5 with TRBJ1-2; TRBD1 might be the D (6 bases). The CDR3 spans 14 residues. V was trimmed by 7 bases and J by 4 bases, leaving 16 bases between them. Per germline, CDR1 MNHEY and CDR2 SVGAGI. In DNA form, the CDR3 reads TGTGCCAGCATGGGGTTTGGGGGCCTCTATGGCTACACCTTC. Translated: CASMGFGGLYGYTF.

In this sample, this clonotype turned up a few times. The gene calls are TRBV10-3 and TRBJ2-5, with TRBD1 matching over 7 bases. V gave up 4 bases and J gave up 5 bases; unmatched junction bases: 4. Germline CDR1 and CDR2: ENHRY and SYGVKD. This CDR3 contains 13 residues. The CDR3 DNA reads TGTGCCATCAGTGGGACAGGTCTGGAGACCCAGTACTTC. Its protein is CAISGTGLETQYF.

This clonotype was counted between two and nine times. The chain carries TRBV27 and TRBJ2-1; a possible D gene is TRBD2 (7 bases). V lost 8 bases and J lost 4, with 12 bases in between. Germline CDR1 and CDR2: MNHEY and SMNVEV (reference sequence). CDR3 length: 13 residues. CDR3 nucleotide sequence: TGTGCCAGCGGGGCGGGGGCATACAATGAGCAGTTCTTC. Residues: CASGAGAYNEQFF.

This clonotype was found many times. This sequence joins TRBV5-5 and TRBJ2-3, with 13 bases fitting TRBD2. The V and J ends lost 3 bases and 2 bases, in that order; junction bases with no gene match: 6. The CDR3 is made up of 17 amino acids. The germline gives CDR1 SGHKS, CDR2 YYEKEE (reference sequence). This chain's CDR3 is CASSSRGLAGDTDTQYF. In nucleotides, the CDR3 is TGTGCCAGCAGCTCCAGAGGACTAGCGGGGGACACAGATACGCAGTATTTT. The variable domain in full, completed from reference TRBV5-5 and TRBJ2-3, reads DAGVTQSPTHLIKTRGQQVTLRCSPISGHKSVSWYQQVLGQGPQFIFQYYEKEERGRGNFPDRFSARQFPNYSSELNVNALLLGDSALYLCASSSRGLAGDTDTQYFGPGTRLTVL.

This clonotype showed up just a few times. V usage is TRBV7-9 and J usage is TRBJ1-6; D remains unclear. CDR1 and CDR2 from the germline V gene are SEHNR and FQNEAQ (reference sequence). The V and J ends lost 1 base and 8 bases respectively, with 9 bases between them. CDR3 length equals 14 residues. The CDR3 DNA follows: TGTGCCAGCAGCTTAGTAGATGGGGATTCACCCCTCCACTTT. It specifies CASSLVDGDSPLHF.

This chain uses TRBV7-2 with TRBJ1-5; TRBD1 matches at 7 bases. The CDR3 is 16 residues long. The V segment lost 5 bases and the J segment 4 bases; nucleotides outside the gene matches: 11. Per the germline V gene, CDR1 is SGHTA and CDR2 is FQGNSA. The CDR3 bases are TGTGCCAGCAGCCCGTCGGGGGACAGCCCTAATCAGCCCCAGCATTTT. Its translation is CASSPSGDSPNQPQHF.

The V call is TRBV15, the J call TRBJ2-2; 7 nucleotides line up with TRBD1. Germline CDR1 LNHNV, CDR2 YYDKDF (reference sequence). V lost 5 bases, J lost 0 bases, and 27 bases stayed unmatched. The CDR3 runs to 23 residues. CDR3: CATSGREEDRQGRLNTNTGELFF. The CDR3 DNA follows: TGTGCCACCAGCGGAAGAGAGGAGGATAGACAGGGCCGCTTGAACACGAACACCGGGGAGCTGTTTTTT.

The chain links TRBV6-2 or TRBV6-3 to TRBJ2-5, with D maybe TRBD2 (5 bases). Germline loops: CDR1 MNHEY, CDR2 SVGEGT. Trimming took off 6 bases at V and 0 bases at J, with 14 bases between the two ends. The CDR3 extends over 15 amino acids. CDR3 amino acids: CASSPGIAYQETQYF. CDR3 bases: TGTGCCAGCAGCCCGGGGATAGCGTACCAAGAGACCCAGTACTTC.

At least ten counts were recorded for this clonotype. The genes are TRBV11-2 and TRBJ2-1, with 8 bases lining up with TRBD2. J lost 4 bases, V lost 5 bases, and 13 bases had no gene match. The CDR3 is 17 residues long. Germline V gene data show CDR1 as SGHAT and CDR2 as FQNNGV. This CDR3 reads CASSPGRGVQRYNEQFF. As DNA, the CDR3 is TGTGCCAGCAGCCCCGGGAGGGGCGTCCAGCGGTACAATGAGCAGTTCTTC.

Only a few counts were recorded for this clonotype. This chain joins TRBV2 and TRBJ2-5; 7 nucleotides agree with TRBD2. Germline assignment: CDR1 SNHLY and CDR2 FYNNEI. The CDR3 extends over 14 amino acids. V gave up 4 bases and J gave up 5 bases; unmatched junction bases: 7. The CDR3 sequence: CASSVRAGGETQYF. As DNA, the CDR3 is TGTGCCAGCAGTGTAAGGGCCGGGGGGGAGACCCAGTACTTC. The complete variable domain, with remaining parts taken from reference TRBV2 and TRBJ2-5, reads EPEVTQTPSHQVTQMGQEVILRCVPISNHLYFYWYRQILGQKVEFLVSFYNNEISEKSEIFDDQFSVERPDGSNFTLKIRSTKLEDSAMYFCASSVRAGGETQYFGPGTRLLVL.

The table lists this clonotype with a few counts. The V gene is TRBV6-5, the J gene TRBJ2-1; D unclear. This CDR3 contains 15 residues. V was cut by 2 bases and J by 8 bases, with 16 bases left in between. CDR1 is MNHEY and CDR2 is SVGAGI in the germline V gene. The CDR3 nucleotides read TGTGCCAGCAGTTACCGGGCTTCTACCCCCCATGAGCAGTTCTTC. Its translation: CASSYRASTPHEQFF.

This clonotype was counted only a few times. The chain is built from TRBV15 and TRBJ2-5; 8 bases agree with TRBD1. Trimming cost V 3 bases and J 2 bases; bases outside gene matches: 8. The length of the CDR3 is 16 residues. Germline V lookup: CDR1 LNHNV, CDR2 YYDKDF (reference sequence). CDR3 sequence: CATSSPDRGRQETQYF. DNA for the CDR3: TGTGCCACCAGCAGTCCCGACAGGGGCCGTCAAGAGACCCAGTACTTC.

This clonotype was seen a few times. J is TRBJ2-7 and V is TRBV28; tentatively, D is TRBD2 (5 bases). Germline CDR1 MDHEN, CDR2 SYDVKM. The length of the CDR3 is 12 residues. The V and J ends lost 8 bases and 0 bases respectively, with 8 bases between them. CDR3 nucleotides: TGTGCCAGCGAAGGGAGCTCCTACGAGCAGTACGTC. It codes for CASEGSSYEQYV.

The chain combines TRBV7-9 with TRBJ2-1; 10 positions agree with TRBD2. Germline V gene lookup returns CDR1 SEHNR and CDR2 FQNEAQ (reference sequence). The CDR3 extends over 14 amino acids. V shed 3 bases and J 8 bases; nucleotides not matched to a gene: 4. The CDR3 loop reads CASSFSGGAHEQFF. CDR3 bases: TGTGCCAGCAGCTTCAGCGGGGGGGCCCATGAGCAGTTCTTC. Supplemented by reference TRBV7-9 and TRBJ2-1, the full variable domain reads DTGVSQNPRHKITKRGQNVTFRCDPISEHNRLYWYRQTLGQGPEFLTYFQNEAQLEKSRLLSDRFSAERPKGSFSTLEIQRTEQGDSAMYLCASSFSGGAHEQFFGPGTRLTVL.

This clonotype has a handful of counts. The chain joins TRBV4-1 to TRBJ1-2; unclear D gene. The length of the CDR3 is 14 residues. Trimming removed 1 base at V and 4 bases at J, with 10 bases between. CDR1 and CDR2 (germline): MGHRA, YSYEKL. The CDR3 is CASSQGPGIYGYTF. Written as DNA, the CDR3 is TGCGCCAGCAGCCAAGGCCCGGGCATCTATGGCTACACCTTC.

This clonotype was observed at least ten times. The CDR3 DNA is TGTGCCAGCAGCTTAGTTGGAGGGGGCCTGCTCTATGGCTACACCTTC. Protein product: CASSLVGGGLLYGYTF. This sequence joins TRBV7-2 and TRBJ1-2; 7 nucleotides agree with TRBD1. Germline V gene data show CDR1 as SGHTA and CDR2 as FQGNSA. There are 16 residues in the CDR3. V shed 1 base and J 4 bases; nucleotides not matched to a gene: 9.

The sample holds a few counts of this clonotype. V is TRBV9 and J is TRBJ1-6; D unresolved. Per germline, CDR1 SGDLS and CDR2 YYNGEE. The CDR3 covers 14 residues. V lost 2 bases and J lost 8, with 11 bases in between. CDR3 protein: CASSVDGGYSPLHF. The CDR3, as DNA: TGTGCCAGCAGCGTGGACGGAGGATATTCACCCCTCCACTTT.

The chain is built from TRBV5-1 and TRBJ1-2, with TRBD1 as a possible D gene (5 bases). The ends were cut back, 3 bases at V and 3 bases at J, with 12 bases in the middle. CDR1 is SGHRS and CDR2 is YFSETQ in the germline V gene. The CDR3 extends over 14 amino acids. The CDR3 sequence: CASSSAGHDYGYTF. CDR3 DNA sequence: TGCGCCAGCAGCTCCGCCGGACACGACTATGGCTACACCTTC.

V is TRBV7-2 and J is TRBJ2-1; D tentatively fits TRBD1 or TRBD2 (5 bases each). Trimming removed 3 bases from V and 15 bases from J, with 27 bases in between. Germline values: CDR1 SGHTA, CDR2 FQGNSA. This CDR3 comprises 16 residues. For the CDR3, the DNA is TGTGCCAGCAGCTTTTTCCACCGGGAACGAGGACAACCTTGGTTCTTC. Its protein product is CASSFFHRERGQPWFF.

This clonotype was counted at least ten times. The J gene is TRBJ1-1, the V gene TRBV5-1; D gene ambiguous. Germline V CDR1 and CDR2: SGHRS, YFSETQ. The CDR3 is 13 amino acids. Trimming pared 2 bases from V and 4 bases from J, leaving 9 bases between. CDR3 in amino acids: CASSFDLTTEAFF. CDR3 in DNA: TGCGCCAGCAGCTTTGACCTAACCACTGAAGCTTTCTTT.

A word on this clonotype: One junction end does not reproduce the germline sequence, and a read error may be involved. J is TRBJ2-4 and V is TRBV19; 10 nucleotides align to TRBD2. The CDR3 sequence is 14 residues long. The germline CDR1 and CDR2 sequences are LNHDA and SQIVND (reference sequence). The CDR3 loop is CASSIIAGGTGPHF. The DNA for the CDR3 is TGTGCCAGTAGTATCATAGCGGGGGGCACGGGTCCGCACTTC.

This clonotype has a count of ten or more. This chain uses TRBV11-1 with TRBJ1-1; 8 nucleotides agree with TRBD1. CDR1 SGHAT and CDR2 FQDESV come from the germline V gene (reference sequence). V gave up 5 bases and J gave up 3 bases; unmatched junction bases: 2. The CDR3 covers 13 residues. This chain's CDR3 is CASSTDRDTEAFF. As DNA, the CDR3 is TGTGCCAGCAGCACGGACAGGGACACTGAAGCTTTCTTT.

The rearrangement uses TRBV10-3 and TRBJ1-1; TRBD1 matches 8 bases. The CDR3 sequence is 16 residues long. V lost 6 bases to trimming and J lost 1 base; unmatched junction nucleotides: 10. Germline V gives CDR1 ENHRY, CDR2 SYGVKD. The CDR3 bases are TGTGCCATCAGGGAACCGGGACAGGTCGAGAACACTGAAGCTTTCTTT. This gives the protein CAIREPGQVENTEAFF.